This T cell receptor (beta chain) was documented in a study of CXCR3-negative and CXCR3-positive naive CD8 T cells. Study-wide points: Both naive subsets, CXCR3-negative and CXCR3-positive, displayed similar TRBV-TRBJ usage, unlike memory cells. CXCR3 levels fell partly with cryopreservation; most assays relied on fresh PBMCs. For CXCR3-positive naive cells, TRB CDR3s were more hydrophobic than those of CXCR3-negative naive cells.

CDR1 DFQATT and CDR2 SNEGSKA come from the germline V gene (reference sequence). The CDR3 runs to 14 residues. As for this clonotype: What it recognizes is unknown.

CD45RO-CCR7+CD27+CD95- cells counted as naive CD8+ T cells. The libraries of TRB cDNA were prepared using 5' RACE with UMI labels. From its re-call of the 5' RACE reads, TCRdb lists each CDR3 protein once, without DNA. The sample holds over 70,000 distinct CDR3 sequences. This clonotype originated in a human donor in good health. Some clones in this sample may be carry-over from other donors' samples. The sample comprised naive CXCR3- CD8+ T cells from blood. Described subset: CD45RO-CCR7+CD27+CD95- naive CD8+ T cells lacking CXCR3 (TNR3-). This sequence joins TRBV20-1 and TRBJ1-3; as DNA is missing, the TRBD1 call by TCRdb cannot be tested. The chain's CDR3 is CSADRGPPGNTIYF.